A selection of T cell receptor beta chains follows, all from one sample in a study of cytomegalovirus exposure and HLA in healthy donors. Libraries were prepared by immunoSEQ multiplex PCR; TCRdb keeps only in-frame clonotypes and omits some of them. Among around 130,000 clones listed, approximately 84% were seen once. The specimen sequenced was PBMCs. These TCRs come from a boy aged 2 to 10 in good health and CMV-seronegative. CDR3s include the opening cysteine and the closing phenylalanine or tryptophan. D genes are given only for firm matches. Size is omitted from some rows. Given values are once, few, many or a class for expanded clones.

V gene	J gene	D gene	clone size	CDR3 DNA	CDR3 protein
TRBV7-9	TRBJ2-7	NA	NA	TGTTCCAGCAGCTTAGGAGCAGGGTCCTACGAGCAGTACTTC	CSSSLGAGSYEQYF
TRBV2	TRBJ2-5	TRBD1	NA	TGTGCCATCCCGGGACAGGGACAAGAGACCCAGTACTTC	CAIPGQGQETQYF
TRBV4-1	TRBJ1-1	TRBD1	once	TGCGCCAGCAGCCAAGACACTTTTGGACAGGGCGGCACTGAAGCTTTCTTT	CASSQDTFGQGGTEAFF
TRBV7-9	TRBJ1-2	TRBD1	NA	TGTGCCAGCAGCTTAGCCGGACAGGGGGCAAATGGCTACACCTTC	CASSLAGQGANGYTF
TRBV19	TRBJ1-1	TRBD1	NA	TGTGCCAGTTGGGACAGGGGGGCGATGAACACTGAAGCTTTCTTT	CASWDRGAMNTEAFF
TRBV18	TRBJ1-2	NA	NA	TGTGCCAGCTCACCAAAGGTACTCGACAAGGGCTACACCTTC	CASSPKVLDKGYTF
TRBV2	TRBJ1-6	TRBD1	NA	TGTGCCAGCAGCGCCCGACAGGGGATGAATAATTCACCCCTCCACTTT	CASSARQGMNNSPLHF
TRBV7-3	TRBJ2-3	NA	NA	TGTGCCAGCAGCTTAAACAGGGAAGATACGCAGTATTTT	CASSLNREDTQYF
TRBV5-1	TRBJ2-7	NA	NA	TGCGCCAGCAGCTCCGGGGAATTCAAGTACGAGCAGTACTTC	CASSSGEFKYEQYF
TRBV7-2	TRBJ1-1	NA	NA	TGTGCCAGCAGATCAAATACAGGGTACGGGAAAATGAACACTGAAGCTTTCTTT	CASRSNTGYGKMNTEAFF
TRBV18	TRBJ1-1	NA	NA	TGTGCCAGCTCACCCCCCGGGTCGGTTGAAGCTTTCTTT	CASSPPGSVEAFF
TRBV2	TRBJ1-5	NA	NA	TGTGCCAGCAGTGGTCCGGGACACTTCAATCAGCCCCAGCATTTT	CASSGPGHFNQPQHF
TRBV6-4	TRBJ2-3	TRBD2	NA	TGTGCCAGCAGTGACTCTAGCGGGGGTACAGATACGCAGTATTTT	CASSDSSGGTDTQYF
TRBV19	TRBJ1-1	NA	NA	TGTGCCAGTAGTATTGGTTACATGAACACTGAAGCTTTCTTT	CASSIGYMNTEAFF
TRBV18	TRBJ1-2	NA	NA	TGTGCCAGCTCACCAGAAGGGGGAGTCAACTATGGCTACACCTTC	CASSPEGGVNYGYTF
TRBV6-5	TRBJ2-1	NA	NA	TGTGCCAGCAGTTACTCACGGGAGAAGGCCATTGAGCAGTTCTTC	CASSYSREKAIEQFF
TRBV11-1	TRBJ2-1	TRBD1	NA	TGTGCCAGCAGCTTCGCGCCCCCCGGGACAGGGGGAAATGAGCAGTTCTTC	CASSFAPPGTGGNEQFF
TRBV4-2	TRBJ2-5	TRBD2	NA	TGTGCCAGCAGCCAACGGAGGACTAGCGGCCAAGAGACCCAGTACTTC	CASSQRRTSGQETQYF
TRBV4-2	TRBJ1-1	NA	NA	TGTGCCAGCAGCCAAACGGGACAACGAAACACTGAAGCTTTCTTT	CASSQTGQRNTEAFF